Sequencing of this TCR beta chain was carried out in a study of blood T cells in healthy people across ages. The authors extracted at least 6 micrograms of total RNA per sample. Combining a sample-barcoded 5' primer with a J-beta primer mix, a second PCR ran for roughly 7 to 12 cycles. Each CDR3 protein gets one entry after TCRdb re-called the 5' RACE reads with MiXCR. The table lists around 790,000 distinct CDR3 sequences, more than 40% of them singletons. The CDR3 contains 12 residues. V was pared by 5 bases and J by 6 bases, with 9 bases between. Sequencing input: blood. The chain uses TRBV12-3 or TRBV12-4 and TRBJ2-3; D uncertain. This clonotype originated in a man aged 55 to 70 in good health. Here the CDR3 reads CASSHYGDTQYF. The CDR3 DNA reads as TGTGCCAGCAGTCACTATGGGGATACGCAGTATTTT.